The 10 T cell receptor beta chains below come from one sample, sequenced in a study of T cells in Graves' hyperthyroidism and ophthalmopathy. Using RNA transcripts as the source, TCR beta CDR3 regions were amplified. Carried out on the TCR CDR3, a first-round RT-PCR used the HTBI primer set. TCRdb re-derived calls from the multiplex PCR reads in MiXCR, one entry per CDR3 protein. The sample includes roughly 510,000 distinct CDR3 sequences, roughly 45% of them seen just once. The specimen sequenced was peripheral blood or thyroid tissue (not recorded which). All receptors come from an adult woman with Graves' disease, either hyperthyroidism or ophthalmopathy (not recorded which).

The chain carries TRBV18 and TRBJ1-2, with D perhaps TRBD1 (5 bases). Germline loops: CDR1 KGHSH, CDR2 LQKENI. Trimming took 2 bases from V and 5 from J, leaving 15 bases between them. The CDR3 extends over 15 amino acids. CDR3 nucleotides: TGTGCCAGCTCACCATGGGAAGGGGCGGAGTATGGCTACACCTTC. Amino acids: CASSPWEGAEYGYTF.

In its sample, this clonotype was seen many times. The V call is TRBV7-9, the J call TRBJ2-7; possibly TRBD1 for D (6 bases). V dropped 5 bases and J dropped 8 bases, with 19 bases sitting between them. Germline V gene sequence: CDR1 SEHNR, CDR2 FQNEAQ (reference sequence). The length of the CDR3 is 14 residues. The DNA of the CDR3 is TGTGCCAGCAGCCCCCGGACGGGACAAACTAAGCAGTACTTC. Protein sequence: CASSPRTGQTKQYF.

Ten or more counts support this clonotype. This rearrangement joins TRBV20-1 to TRBJ2-5; unclear D gene. CDR1 is DFQATT and CDR2 is SNEGSKA in the germline V gene (reference sequence). This CDR3 has 12 amino acids. Between the trimmed V and J ends, which lost 2 bases and 5 bases, there was a span of 9 bases. CDR3 in amino acids: CSARRRAETQYF. The CDR3 nucleotides are TGCAGTGCTAGACGGCGCGCCGAGACCCAGTACTTC.

This sequence joins TRBV28 and TRBJ1-3; no clear D gene. With 2 bases removed from V and 4 bases from J, the gap between germline ends came to 12 bases. Germline loops: CDR1 MDHEN, CDR2 SYDVKM. The CDR3 is made up of 15 amino acids. CDR3 residues: CASSLKVGPGNTIYF. The CDR3 nucleotides are TGTGCCAGCAGTTTAAAAGTAGGGCCAGGAAACACCATATATTTT.

The sample holds many counts of this clonotype. The V and J genes are TRBV28 and TRBJ1-2; D not certain. Trimming shortened V by 2 bases and J by 8 bases, and 9 bases separated the two germline ends. The CDR3 loop spans 12 amino acids. CDR1 is MDHEN and CDR2 is SYDVKM in the germline V gene. Written as DNA, the CDR3 is TGTGCCAGCAGTTTACGGGGTAGCGGCTACACCTTC. This translates into CASSLRGSGYTF.

V gene TRBV29-1 combines with J gene TRBJ1-1; a possible D gene is TRBD1 (6 bases). Per germline, CDR1 SQVTM and CDR2 ANQGSEA. V was clipped by 8 bases and J by 1 base, with 14 bases between them. This CDR3 contains 13 residues. CDR3: CSSSRQENTEAFF. CDR3 sequence (DNA): TGCAGCAGTTCTAGACAGGAGAACACTGAAGCTTTCTTT. The whole variable domain, filled in from reference TRBV29-1 and TRBJ1-1, reads SAVISQKPSRDICQRGTSLTIQCQVDSQVTMMFWYRQQPGQSLTLIATANQGSEATYESGFVIDKFPISRPNLTFSTLTVSNMSPEDSSIYLCSSSRQENTEAFFGQGTRLTVV.

The chain combines TRBV24-1 with TRBJ2-2, with TRBD2 as a possible D gene (6 bases). Between the trimmed V and J ends, which lost 2 bases and 6 bases, there was a span of 15 bases. In germline, CDR1 is KGHDR, CDR2 SFDVKD. The CDR3 has 16 amino acids. CDR3 sequence reads: CATSDSGGVSAGELFF. CDR3 DNA sequence: TGTGCCACCAGTGATTCCGGAGGGGTGAGCGCCGGGGAGCTGTTTTTT.

With regard to this clonotype: A single base separates this from a much larger clone, so it may be a read error. The genes are TRBV25-1 and TRBJ1-6; a weak D match, TRBD1 (5 bases). The CDR3 is made up of 15 amino acids. Germline CDR1 and CDR2: MGHDK and SYGVNS. Trimming removed 1 base from V and 5 bases from J, with 9 bases in between. The CDR3 loop is CASSEWAGNNSPLHF. Written as DNA, the CDR3 is TGTGCCAGCAGTGAATGGGCAGGGAATAATTCACCCCTCCACTTT.

The genes are TRBV10-3 and TRBJ1-6; possibly TRBD1 for D (5 bases). The CDR3 runs 13 residues. V was shortened by 4 bases and J by 7 bases, with 8 bases between the two germline ends. In germline, CDR1 is ENHRY, CDR2 SYGVKD. CDR3 sequence: CAISVYRNSPLHF. Written as DNA, the CDR3 is TGTGCCATCAGTGTTTACAGGAATTCACCCCTCCACTTT.

The rearrangement links TRBV29-1 to TRBJ1-2; possibly TRBD1 for D (5 bases). The CDR3 is made up of 21 amino acids. From germline, CDR1 is SQVTM and CDR2 ANQGSEA. V dropped 0 bases and J dropped 5 bases, with 34 bases sitting between them. The CDR3 loop is CSVEDRRFGQDRVRQGYGYTF. CDR3 bases: TGCAGCGTTGAAGACCGAAGGTTTGGACAAGACAGAGTTAGGCAGGGATATGGCTACACCTTC.